A selection of T cell receptor beta chains follows, all from one sample in a study of monozygotic twins with inflammatory bowel disease. After re-calling the 5' RACE reads, TCRdb lists one entry per CDR3 protein, DNA absent. This table holds around 200,000 distinct CDR3 sequences. The sequenced sample consisted of blood. Receptors originate from a human donor with ulcerative colitis or Crohn's disease, or a healthy co-twin of an affected twin (not recorded which). Both conserved end residues are part of each CDR3.

TRBV5-1	TRBJ2-3	CASSKSKRGPTTDTQYF
TRBV2	TRBJ2-1	CASDLYSNEQFF
TRBV6-2/TRBV6-3	TRBJ1-4	CASSSLGGETNEKLFF
TRBV24-1	TRBJ2-1	CATSDLRPGISYNEQFF
TRBV19	TRBJ2-7	CASSIGGALSYEQYF
TRBV10-3	TRBJ1-2	CAIREQAANYGYTF
TRBV27	TRBJ2-5	CASSRGEETQYF
TRBV19	TRBJ2-2	CASSLRTTNTGELFF
TRBV5-1	TRBJ1-1	CASSGSLALNTEAFF
TRBV6-5	TRBJ2-2	CASCDRGAGELFF
TRBV6-5	TRBJ1-2	CASSYTPGQRSEGYTF
TRBV29-1	TRBJ1-1	CSVEVVNMNTEAFF
TRBV7-8	TRBJ2-7	CASSLPPGPTMGEQYF
TRBV3-1	TRBJ1-4	CASSQDPMVLEGHEKLFF
TRBV7-3	TRBJ1-4	CASILRRGSEKLFF
TRBV12-3/TRBV12-4	TRBJ2-5	CASRAGTGPETQYF
TRBV5-1	TRBJ2-2	CASSQPGVANTGELFF
TRBV5-6	TRBJ2-3	CASSTPLTGFHTDTQYF
TRBV7-9	TRBJ2-7	CASSFGSDSYEQYF
TRBV5-1	TRBJ2-1	CATTLGGGSHEQFF
TRBV10-3	TRBJ1-2	CAISEVTGENYGYTF
TRBV5-1	TRBJ1-2	CASSLSQEGYTF
TRBV14	TRBJ1-2	CASSQDSGIYGYTF
TRBV19	TRBJ1-2	CASQRRGNYGYTF
TRBV27	TRBJ2-7	CASSLLGPNIYEQYF
TRBV5-1	TRBJ2-2	CASSDLRGPNTGELFF